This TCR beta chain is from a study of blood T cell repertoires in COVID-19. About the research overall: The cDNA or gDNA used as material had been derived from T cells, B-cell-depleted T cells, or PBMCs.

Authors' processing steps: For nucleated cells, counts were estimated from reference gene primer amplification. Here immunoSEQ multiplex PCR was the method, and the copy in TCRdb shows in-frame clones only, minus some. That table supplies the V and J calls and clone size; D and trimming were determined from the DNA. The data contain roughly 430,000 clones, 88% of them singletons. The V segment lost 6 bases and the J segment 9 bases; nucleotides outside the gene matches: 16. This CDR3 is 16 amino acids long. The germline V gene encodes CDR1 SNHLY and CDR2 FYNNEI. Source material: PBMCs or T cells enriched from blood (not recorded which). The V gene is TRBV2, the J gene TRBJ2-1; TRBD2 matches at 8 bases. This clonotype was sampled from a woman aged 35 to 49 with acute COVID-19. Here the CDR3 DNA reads TGTGCCAGCAGAACCTTGTTGCGGACTAGCTTCGGTGAGCAGTTCTTC. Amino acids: CASRTLLRTSFGEQFF.